These T cell receptor beta chains were read from a single sample in a study of T cell responses to AZD1222 COVID-19 vaccine. TCRdb's copy holds only in-frame clones and misses some; the assay was immunoSEQ multiplex PCR. The sample yields 150,000 to 200,000 clones, about 90% seen once. Sample: peripheral blood, taken 28 days after the second AZD1222 dose. These TCRs come from an adult who received the AZD1222 COVID-19 vaccine. The CDR3 runs from the conserved cysteine through the conserved F or W. The D gene is left open where the match is weak. Some rows mark clone size as missing; the rest say once, few, many or name a class of expanded clone.

V	J	D	size	DNA	CDR3
TRBV3-1/TRBV3-2	TRBJ1-5	TRBD1	-	TGTGCCAGCAGCCAAGGATACAGGGGTCATCAGCCCCAGCATTTT	CASSQGYRGHQPQHF
TRBV12-3/TRBV12-4	TRBJ1-5	-	-	TGTGCCAGCACTACGGCGGGCAATCAGCCCCAGCATTTT	CASTTAGNQPQHF
TRBV25-1	TRBJ1-5	-	-	TGTGCCAGCAGTAGAGGGAGTAGCAATCAGCCCCAGCATTTT	CASSRGSSNQPQHF
TRBV19	TRBJ2-2	-	-	TGTGCCAGTACCCCGGGGTACACCGGGGAGCTGTTTTTT	CASTPGYTGELFF
TRBV5-1	TRBJ1-5	-	few	TGCGCCAGCAGCGCCCATGGGGATCAGCCCCAGCATTTT	CASSAHGDQPQHF
TRBV7-9	TRBJ1-6	TRBD1	-	TGTGCCAGCAGCACGACAGGGGGATCGGGGAATTCACCCCTCCACTTT	CASSTTGGSGNSPLHF
TRBV5-1	TRBJ2-3	-	-	TGCGCCAGCAGCGGAGTTCGAGGGCCGGCAGATACGCAGTATTTT	CASSGVRGPADTQYF
TRBV10-2	TRBJ1-5	-	-	TGCGCCAGCAGTTTTCAGCGGACAGACCTTACCCAGAAGAATCAGCCCCAGCATTTT	CASSFQRTDLTQKNQPQHF
TRBV10-3	TRBJ2-5	-	-	TGTGCCACCGTCGACGGGGGGCGCGTTGAGACCCAGTACTTC	CATVDGGRVETQYF
TRBV28	TRBJ2-5	-	-	TGTGCCAGCAGTTCCCCAGGGGGGGGTGCGACCCAGTACTTC	CASSSPGGGATQYF
TRBV18	TRBJ2-4	-	-	TGTGCCAGCTCACCACCGGTCGGGGGCGGAAACATTCAGTACTTC	CASSPPVGGGNIQYF
TRBV28	TRBJ2-1	TRBD2	-	TGTGCCAGCAGCTACACGGGGGGGCGGAATGAGCAGTTCTTC	CASSYTGGRNEQFF
TRBV10-3	TRBJ2-2	TRBD1	once	TGTGCCACCGGGACAGCGAACACCGGGGAGCTGTTTTTT	CATGTANTGELFF
TRBV18	TRBJ2-7	TRBD2	-	TGTGCCAGCTCGTCCGGGACTAGCGTCTCCTACGAGCAGTACTTC	CASSSGTSVSYEQYF
TRBV28	TRBJ1-5	-	few	TGTGCCAGCACCCGTGGGGACAGCAATCAGCCCCAGCATTTT	CASTRGDSNQPQHF
TRBV28	TRBJ1-5	-	-	TGTGCCAGCGGGGGGGGGACGCGGCCCCAGCATTTT	CASGGGTRPQHF
TRBV24-1	TRBJ2-3	-	few	TGTGCCTCCTCCAGGGGAGATACGCAGTATTTT	CASSRGDTQYF
TRBV28	TRBJ2-7	-	-	TGTGCCCCGTCCTCATTGCGGGGCGAGCAGTACTTC	CAPSSLRGEQYF
TRBV5-1	TRBJ2-1	-	-	TGCGCCAGCAGCTTGTCGCTCGGACTCTACTCCACCAATGAGCAGTTCTTC	CASSLSLGLYSTNEQFF
TRBV7-2	TRBJ2-5	-	-	TGTGCCAGCAGCCCGGCGGGTTGGCAAGAGACCCAGTACTTC	CASSPAGWQETQYF
TRBV4-1	TRBJ2-3	TRBD2	-	TGCGCCAGCAGCCCTAGGACGGGAGGGCCAGATACGCAGTATTTT	CASSPRTGGPDTQYF
TRBV7-9	TRBJ1-6	-	-	TGTGCCAGCAGCCCCGCCCCCGGACAGTATAATTCACCCCTCCACTTT	CASSPAPGQYNSPLHF
TRBV6-5	TRBJ1-2	-	-	TGTGCCAGCACGTCTTCAGGGGTCGACTACACCTTC	CASTSSGVDYTF
TRBV28	TRBJ2-1	TRBD2	-	TGTGCCAGCAGTTCCCCCGTTAGCGGGACTTTGGAGGAGCAGTTCTTC	CASSSPVSGTLEEQFF
TRBV19	TRBJ1-4	-	-	TGTGCCAGTAGTATTTCCTCTTCGAATGAAAAACTGTTTTTT	CASSISSSNEKLFF
TRBV2	TRBJ2-6	TRBD1	-	TGTGCCATCGGACAGGTTAGCTCTGGGGCCAACGTCCTGACTTTC	CAIGQVSSGANVLTF
TRBV28	TRBJ2-7	-	-	TGTGCCAGCAGTTCGGAGTACGAGCAGTACTTC	CASSSEYEQYF
TRBV18	TRBJ1-1	-	once	TGTGCCAGCTCACCCTTCTTTGGGGAGAGCACTGAAGCTTTCTTT	CASSPFFGESTEAFF
TRBV7-2	TRBJ2-3	-	-	TGTGCCAGCAGCCCGGGGTCGGGGGATACGCAGTATTTT	CASSPGSGDTQYF
TRBV5-1	TRBJ2-5	-	-	TGCGCCAGCAGCAATATTGGGGGCAAAGAGACCCAGTACTTC	CASSNIGGKETQYF
TRBV7-6	TRBJ1-1	-	-	TGTGCCAGCAGCCGACAAGCTCAGGGGTTCACTGAAGCTTTCTTT	CASSRQAQGFTEAFF
TRBV11-1	TRBJ2-7	-	-	TGTGCCAGCAGCTTAGCGGATCGGGGAGGAGGCTACGAGCAGTACTTC	CASSLADRGGGYEQYF
TRBV28	TRBJ1-4	-	-	TGTGCCAGCGAAACTCCCGGCCGTGAAAAACTGTTTTTT	CASETPGREKLFF
TRBV10-2	TRBJ2-2	TRBD1	-	TGCGCCAGCAGCGCAGGGGGCTACGGGGAGCTGTTTTTT	CASSAGGYGELFF
TRBV12-3/TRBV12-4	TRBJ1-5	-	-	TGTGCCAGCAGTTTAACTAGCAATCAGCCCCAGCATTTT	CASSLTSNQPQHF
TRBV6-6	TRBJ1-2	-	-	TGTGCCAGCAGTTACTCGAAGGCAGGGGCTGGCACCTTC	CASSYSKAGAGTF
TRBV27	TRBJ2-5	-	-	TGTGCCAGCAGCCCAGGGGGGGTAGGAGAGACCCAGTACTTC	CASSPGGVGETQYF
TRBV4-3	TRBJ2-1	TRBD1	once	TGCGCCAGCAGCCAAGTCCTGACAGGGTCTCACGACAATGAGCAGTTCTTC	CASSQVLTGSHDNEQFF
TRBV6-5	TRBJ1-1	-	few	TGTGCCAGCAACCGAGGACCTAAAGCTTTCTTT	CASNRGPKAFF
TRBV10-3	TRBJ1-3	-	-	TGTGCCATCAGTGAAGGCTCGGGGTCGGGCACCATATATTTT	CAISEGSGSGTIYF
TRBV19	TRBJ1-5	-	few	TGTGCCAGTAGTATGGACTCCAATCAGCCCCAGCATTTT	CASSMDSNQPQHF
TRBV5-1	TRBJ1-4	-	-	TGCGCCAGCGGAAGCGCTCAAGGGGAAAAACTGTTTTTT	CASGSAQGEKLFF
TRBV28	TRBJ1-5	-	-	TGTGCCAGCAGTTTAACAGGGTCGAACAATCAGCCCCAGCATTTT	CASSLTGSNNQPQHF
TRBV4-1	TRBJ2-3	-	-	TGCGCCAGCAAAGGGGGAGATACGCAGTATTTT	CASKGGDTQYF
TRBV4-2	TRBJ1-4	-	-	TGTGCCAGCACCCCTCGGGGGGGGGATGAAAAACTGTTTTTT	CASTPRGGDEKLFF